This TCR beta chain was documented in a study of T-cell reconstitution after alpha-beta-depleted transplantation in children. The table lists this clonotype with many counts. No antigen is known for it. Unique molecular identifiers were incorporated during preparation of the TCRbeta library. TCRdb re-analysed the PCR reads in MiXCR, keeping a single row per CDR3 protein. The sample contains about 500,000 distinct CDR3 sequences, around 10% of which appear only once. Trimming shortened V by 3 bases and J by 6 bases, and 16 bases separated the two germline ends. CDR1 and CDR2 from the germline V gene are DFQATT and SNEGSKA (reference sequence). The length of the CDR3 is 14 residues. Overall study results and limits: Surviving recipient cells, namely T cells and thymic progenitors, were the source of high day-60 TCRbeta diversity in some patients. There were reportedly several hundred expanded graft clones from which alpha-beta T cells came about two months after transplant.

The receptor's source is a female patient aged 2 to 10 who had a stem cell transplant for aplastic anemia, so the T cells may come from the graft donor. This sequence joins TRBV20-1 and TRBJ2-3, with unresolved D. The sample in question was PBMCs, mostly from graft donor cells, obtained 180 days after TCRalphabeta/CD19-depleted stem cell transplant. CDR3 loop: CSARALSPSDTQYF. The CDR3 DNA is TGCAGTGCTAGGGCGCTATCCCCTTCCGATACGCAGTATTTT.